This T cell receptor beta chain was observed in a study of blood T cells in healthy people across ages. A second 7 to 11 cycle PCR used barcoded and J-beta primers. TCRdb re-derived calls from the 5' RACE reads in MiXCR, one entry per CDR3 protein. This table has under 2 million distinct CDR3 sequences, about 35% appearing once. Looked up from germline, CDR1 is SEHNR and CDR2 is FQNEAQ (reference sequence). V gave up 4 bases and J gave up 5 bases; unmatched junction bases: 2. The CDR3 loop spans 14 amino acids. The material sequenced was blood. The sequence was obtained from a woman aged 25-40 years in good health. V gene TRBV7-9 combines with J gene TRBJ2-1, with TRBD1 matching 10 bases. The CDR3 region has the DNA TGTGCCAGCAGCTCTGACAGGGGGCACAATGAGCAGTTCTTC. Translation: CASSSDRGHNEQFF.